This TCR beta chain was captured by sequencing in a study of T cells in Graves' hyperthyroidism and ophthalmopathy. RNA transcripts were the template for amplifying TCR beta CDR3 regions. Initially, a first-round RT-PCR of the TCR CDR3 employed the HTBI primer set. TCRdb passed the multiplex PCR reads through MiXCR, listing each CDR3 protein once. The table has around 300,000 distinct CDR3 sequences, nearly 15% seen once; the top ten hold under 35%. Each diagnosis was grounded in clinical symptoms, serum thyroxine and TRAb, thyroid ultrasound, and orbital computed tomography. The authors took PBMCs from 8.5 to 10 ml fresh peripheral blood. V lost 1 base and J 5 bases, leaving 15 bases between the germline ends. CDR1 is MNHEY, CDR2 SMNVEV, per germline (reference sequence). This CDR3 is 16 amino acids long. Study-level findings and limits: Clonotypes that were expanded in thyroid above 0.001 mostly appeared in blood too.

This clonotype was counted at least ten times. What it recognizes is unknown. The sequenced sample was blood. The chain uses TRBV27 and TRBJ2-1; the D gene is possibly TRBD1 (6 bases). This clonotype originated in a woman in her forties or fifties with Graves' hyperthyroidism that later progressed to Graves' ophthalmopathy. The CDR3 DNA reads TGTGCCAGCAGTTTATGGTCGTCAGGGGAACACAATGAGCAGTTCTTC. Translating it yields CASSLWSSGEHNEQFF.